This paragraph reports one T cell receptor beta chain. The data originate from a study of technical replicates of blood from several donors. Data came from immunoSEQ multiplex PCR; TCRdb stores just in-frame clones and leaves some out. The sample shows tens of thousands of clones, about 96% of them seen only once. The source is a human donor in good health. The sequencing input was T cells isolated from PBMCs.

The chain's CDR3 is CASKRAGEKNYGYTF. The CDR3 bases are TGTGCCAGCAAAAGGGCAGGGGAGAAGAACTATGGCTACACCTTC. The rearrangement joins TRBV6-1 to TRBJ1-2; weak D call: TRBD1 (6 bases). Germline-derived CDR1 and CDR2 are MNHNS and SASEGT. The CDR3 consists of 15 residues. V was clipped by 7 bases and J by 2 bases, with 17 bases between them.